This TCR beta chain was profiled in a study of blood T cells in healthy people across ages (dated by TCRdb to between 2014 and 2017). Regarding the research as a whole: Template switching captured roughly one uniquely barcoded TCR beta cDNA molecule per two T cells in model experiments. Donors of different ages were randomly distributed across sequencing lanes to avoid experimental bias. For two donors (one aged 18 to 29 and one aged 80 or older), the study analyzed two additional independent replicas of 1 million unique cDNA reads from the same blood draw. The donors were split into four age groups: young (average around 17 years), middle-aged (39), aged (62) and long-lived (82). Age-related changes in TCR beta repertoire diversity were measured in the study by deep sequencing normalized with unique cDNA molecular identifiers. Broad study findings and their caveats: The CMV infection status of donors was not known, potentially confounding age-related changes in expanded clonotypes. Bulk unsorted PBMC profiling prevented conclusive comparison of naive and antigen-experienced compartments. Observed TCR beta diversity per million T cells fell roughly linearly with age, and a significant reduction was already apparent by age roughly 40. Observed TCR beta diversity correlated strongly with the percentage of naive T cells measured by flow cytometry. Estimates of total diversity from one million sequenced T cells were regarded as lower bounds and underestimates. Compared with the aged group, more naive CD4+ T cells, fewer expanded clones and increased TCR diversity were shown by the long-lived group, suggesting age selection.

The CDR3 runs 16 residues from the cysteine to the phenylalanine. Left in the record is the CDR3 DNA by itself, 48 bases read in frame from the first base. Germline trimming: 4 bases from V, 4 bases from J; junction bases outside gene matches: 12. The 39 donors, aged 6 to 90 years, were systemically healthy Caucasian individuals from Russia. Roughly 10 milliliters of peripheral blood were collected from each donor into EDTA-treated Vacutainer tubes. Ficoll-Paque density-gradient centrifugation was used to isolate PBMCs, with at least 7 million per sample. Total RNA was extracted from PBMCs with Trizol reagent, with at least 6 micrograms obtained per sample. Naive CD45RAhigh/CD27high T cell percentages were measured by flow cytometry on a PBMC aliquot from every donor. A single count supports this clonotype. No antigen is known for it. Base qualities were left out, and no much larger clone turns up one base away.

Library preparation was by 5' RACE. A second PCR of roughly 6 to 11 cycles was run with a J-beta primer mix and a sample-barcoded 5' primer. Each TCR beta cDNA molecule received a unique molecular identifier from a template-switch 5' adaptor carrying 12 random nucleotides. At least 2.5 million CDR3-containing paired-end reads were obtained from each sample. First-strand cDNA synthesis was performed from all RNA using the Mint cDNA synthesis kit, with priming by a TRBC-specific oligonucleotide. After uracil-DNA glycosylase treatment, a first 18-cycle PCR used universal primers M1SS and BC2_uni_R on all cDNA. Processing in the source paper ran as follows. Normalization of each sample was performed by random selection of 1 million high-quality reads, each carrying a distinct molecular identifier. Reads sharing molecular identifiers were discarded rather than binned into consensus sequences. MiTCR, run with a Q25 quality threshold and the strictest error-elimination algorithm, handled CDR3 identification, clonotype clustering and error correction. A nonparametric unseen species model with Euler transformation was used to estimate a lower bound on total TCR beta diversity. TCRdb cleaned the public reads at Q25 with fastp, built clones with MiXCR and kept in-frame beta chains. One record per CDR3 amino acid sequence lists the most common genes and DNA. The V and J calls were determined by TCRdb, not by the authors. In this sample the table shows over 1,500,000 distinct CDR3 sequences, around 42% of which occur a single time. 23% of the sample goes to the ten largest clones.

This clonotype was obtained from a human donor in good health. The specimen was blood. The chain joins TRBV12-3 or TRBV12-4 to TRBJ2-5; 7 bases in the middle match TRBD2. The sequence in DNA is TGTGCCAGCAGTTCCGCGATGACTAGCTCGGGAGAGACCCAGTACTTC. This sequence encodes CASSSAMTSSGETQYF.